This is a list of T cell receptor beta chains from one sample in a study of T cell repertoires in ileal Crohn's disease. Sequenced by immunoSEQ multiplex PCR; TCRdb stores in-frame clones only, minus some. Of 9,400 or so clones listed, 78% were seen once; the top ten hold roughly 18%. Material for sequencing was ileal tissue. The receptors originated from an adult with Crohn's disease. CDR3s include the opening cysteine and the closing phenylalanine or tryptophan. The D gene is left open where the match is weak. Clone size is stated in some rows and not others, as once, few, many or a class when expanded.

TRBJ2-1,NA,TRBD2,TRBV4-1,TGCGCCAGCAGCCGAGGACTAGCGGGAGGGGCCTACAATGAGCAGTTCTTC,CASSRGLAGGAYNEQFF
TRBJ1-6,NA,NA,TRBV6-5,TGTGCCAGCAGCCTAAGACAGGATAATTCACCCCTCCACTTT,CASSLRQDNSPLHF
TRBJ2-2,NA,NA,TRBV28,TGTGCCAGCAGGCAACAGGAGAACACCGGGGAGCTGTTTTTT,CASRQQENTGELFF
TRBJ2-3,NA,NA,TRBV5-1,TGCGCCAGCAGTAGGCAGGGGAGCACAGATACGCAGTATTTT,CASSRQGSTDTQYF
TRBJ1-5,NA,NA,TRBV7-9,TGTGCCAGCAGCTTAGCAGCCGGGATAGGGCCCCAGCATTTT,CASSLAAGIGPQHF
TRBJ2-7,NA,NA,TRBV6-1,TGTGCCAGCAGTGGATTTGGGGGGGCCTCGGGAGAGCAGTACTTC,CASSGFGGASGEQYF
TRBJ2-3,NA,NA,TRBV7-2,TGTGCCAGTTGGGGGGGCGGAGATACGCAGTATTTT,CASWGGGDTQYF
TRBJ1-2,NA,TRBD1,TRBV28,TGTGCCAGCAGCCCCGACAGGGGACGGAGCTACACCTTC,CASSPDRGRSYTF
TRBJ2-7,few,TRBD2,TRBV28,TGTGCCTCGGGGAGGGTTAAGTACGAGCAGTACTTC,CASGRVKYEQYF
TRBJ2-1,NA,TRBD1,TRBV9,TGTGCCAGTGGGGACAGGCTCGAAGCCTACAATGAGCAGTTCTTC,CASGDRLEAYNEQFF
TRBJ2-7,NA,TRBD1,TRBV10-3,TGTGCCATCAGTGACCGGACAGGGTGGGACGAGCAGTACTTC,CAISDRTGWDEQYF
TRBJ1-1,NA,NA,TRBV11-2,TGTGCCAGCAGCTCCCGTAAAACAGGGCCCACTGAAGCTTTCTTT,CASSSRKTGPTEAFF
TRBJ2-1,few,TRBD2,TRBV27,TGTGCCAGCAGTATAGCGGGAGCCACCTACAATGAGCAGTTCTTC,CASSIAGATYNEQFF
TRBJ2-7,once,TRBD1,TRBV4-3,TGCGCCAGCAGCCAGAAGACAGGGGGAGGCGAGCAGTACTTC,CASSQKTGGGEQYF
TRBJ1-1,NA,NA,TRBV2,TGTGCCAGCAGCTCTAGACAGGACCTTGAAGCTTTCTTT,CASSSRQDLEAFF
TRBJ1-4,NA,NA,TRBV6-6,TGTGCCAGCAGTTCGCGACTGGATGAAAAACTGTTTTTT,CASSSRLDEKLFF
TRBJ2-1,once,NA,TRBV2,TGTGCCAGCAGGGGGATTCAGGGGCAGTTCTTC,CASRGIQGQFF
TRBJ1-1,NA,NA,TRBV11-2,TGTGCCAGCAGCTTACTCTCGGGAAAGGACACTGAAGCTTTCTTT,CASSLLSGKDTEAFF
TRBJ2-5,NA,TRBD1,TRBV10-3,TGTGCCATCAGTGAAGCAGGGGGCAGGGGTTTTAAAGAGACCCAGTACTTC,CAISEAGGRGFKETQYF
TRBJ1-2,NA,TRBD1,TRBV5-6,TGTGCCAGCAGCTCCGAGGACAGGGGATATGGCTACACCTTC,CASSSEDRGYGYTF
TRBJ1-2,medium-sized,NA,TRBV6-5,TGTGCCAGCAGCCGGCGGGGGGGCACCTATGGCTACACCTTC,CASSRRGGTYGYTF
TRBJ2-5,few,NA,TRBV6-5,TGTGCCAGCACCTTTAGGGGCAGGGAAGAGACCCAGTACTTC,CASTFRGREETQYF
TRBJ2-2,few,TRBD2,TRBV7-2,TGTGCCAGCAGCGCCCAAGCGGGGAGGCGAACCGGGGAGCTGTTTTTT,CASSAQAGRRTGELFF
TRBJ1-2,NA,NA,TRBV6-6,TGTGCCAGCAGTCCTGCAAGAGAATATGGCTACACCTTC,CASSPAREYGYTF
TRBJ1-4,NA,TRBD1,TRBV7-2,TGTGCCAGCAGGCCCACAGGGGTCCCCAATGAAAAACTGTTTTTT,CASRPTGVPNEKLFF
TRBJ1-1,NA,TRBD1,TRBV6-5,TGTGCCAGCAGTTTGGGACAGGGGGTTTCTGAAGCTTTCTTT,CASSLGQGVSEAFF
TRBJ1-2,NA,NA,TRBV5-1,TGCGCCAGCAGCTTGGTTCTGGCAGGCGGCTACACCTTC,CASSLVLAGGYTF
TRBJ2-3,NA,NA,TRBV4-3,TGCGCCAGCAGCCCCTCCTGGAATAGCGAAACTAGCACAGATACGCAGTATTTT,CASSPSWNSETSTDTQYF
TRBJ2-7,NA,NA,TRBV5-1,TGCGCCAGCAGCCATAGCGGCTACGAGCAGTACTTC,CASSHSGYEQYF
TRBJ2-3,once,TRBD2,TRBV6-6,TGTGCCAGCAGTCCCCGGGGGGGGCGGGATACGCAGTATTTT,CASSPRGGRDTQYF
TRBJ2-1,NA,TRBD1,TRBV7-9,TGTGCCAGCAGTACCAATTCCGGGACAGGGTACAATGAGCAGTTCTTC,CASSTNSGTGYNEQFF
TRBJ1-1,few,NA,TRBV21-1,TGTGCCAGCAGCCTGGACAGGGTTGGGGAGAACACTGAAGCTTTCTTT,CASSLDRVGENTEAFF
TRBJ1-1,NA,TRBD1,TRBV5-6,TGTGCCAGCAGCTTGCAGGGGGACATCGGTGGGGGAGAAGCTTTCTTT,CASSLQGDIGGGEAFF
TRBJ2-3,NA,NA,TRBV9,TGTGCCAGCAGCGTAGACCTCGCGGGATCGGGAACAGATACGCAGTATTTT,CASSVDLAGSGTDTQYF
TRBJ2-1,once,TRBD1,TRBV14,TGTGCCAGCAGCCCACAGGGGTTCAATGAGCAGTTCTTC,CASSPQGFNEQFF
TRBJ1-1,few,NA,TRBV30,TGTGCCTGGGGGACCGGACAGTTGAACACTGAAGCTTTCTTT,CAWGTGQLNTEAFF
TRBJ2-3,once,TRBD1,TRBV15,TGTGCCACCAGCAGAGGGACAGGGGGTCGAACAGATACGCAGTATTTT,CATSRGTGGRTDTQYF
TRBJ1-2,NA,NA,TRBV28,TGTGCCAGCACCGTCTCAGGGCGTGGCTACACCTTC,CASTVSGRGYTF
TRBJ2-7,once,TRBD1,TRBV7-2,TGTGCCAGCAGCCCAAGGGGACAGCTCCTCTCCTACGAGCAGTACTTC,CASSPRGQLLSYEQYF
TRBJ2-7,NA,TRBD1,TRBV6-5,TGTGCCAGCAGGCGGGACAGGATGAGCTCCTACGAGCAGTACTTC,CASRRDRMSSYEQYF
TRBJ1-4,NA,NA,TRBV5-1,TGCGCCAGCAGGAGGGGGACGGCAACTAATGAAAAACTGTTTTTT,CASRRGTATNEKLFF
TRBJ1-1,NA,NA,TRBV27,TGTGCCAGCACCAACAGGATTGAAGCTTTCTTT,CASTNRIEAFF
TRBJ2-7,NA,NA,TRBV9,TGTGCCAGCAGTCGGTCCGACTCCTACGAGCAGTACTTC,CASSRSDSYEQYF
TRBJ1-1,NA,TRBD1,TRBV5-8,TGTGCCAGCAGCCCCGATATGACAGGGGTGTACACTGAAGCTTTCTTT,CASSPDMTGVYTEAFF
TRBJ2-3,NA,TRBD2,TRBV6-1,TGTGCCAGCAGTGAAGCGGCTAGCGGGAGGTTCGCAGATACGCAGTATTTT,CASSEAASGRFADTQYF
TRBJ2-5,once,NA,TRBV10-3,TGTGCCATCAGTGAGTCCCCGGGAGAGACCCAGTACTTC,CAISESPGETQYF
TRBJ2-5,few,NA,TRBV4-1,TGCGCCAGCAGCCATGCAGGGGCTGGACGGGAGACCCAGTACTTC,CASSHAGAGRETQYF
TRBJ2-7,NA,TRBD2,TRBV4-1,TGCGCCAGCAGCCAAGATTTTGAAGCGGGAGGGAGGATCTACGAGCAGTACTTC,CASSQDFEAGGRIYEQYF
TRBJ2-3,NA,NA,TRBV2,TGTGCCAGCAGATGGGTCGAGGCCGGTACGCAGTATTTT,CASRWVEAGTQYF
TRBJ2-2,NA,TRBD2,TRBV10-1,TGCGCCAGCAGTGAGCTAGCGGGAATCGGGGAGCTGTTTTTT,CASSELAGIGELFF
TRBJ1-2,once,NA,TRBV30,TGTGCCTGGACAGGGGCCGTTCATGGCTACACCTTC,CAWTGAVHGYTF
TRBJ2-1,NA,TRBD1,TRBV5-1,TGCGCCAGCAGCCGGGGACAGGAGTACAATGAGCAGTTCTTC,CASSRGQEYNEQFF
TRBJ2-7,once,NA,TRBV4-2,TGTGCCAGCAGCCAAAATTGGCAGGGCGACTACGAGCAGTACTTC,CASSQNWQGDYEQYF